Shown below are 19 T cell receptor beta chains from a single sample sequenced in a study of blood T cell repertoires in COVID-19. Generated by immunoSEQ multiplex PCR, the TCRdb table keeps only in-frame clones and is missing some. The sample has approximately 330,000 clones; roughly 86% are singletons. The source material was peripheral blood. The receptors derive from a man aged 30 to 45 with COVID-19, enrolled during active disease.

With regard to this clone: Other DNA variants within this sample encode the same CDR3. The chain links TRBV27 to TRBJ1-2, with TRBD1 matching 7 bases. CDR1 is MNHEY, CDR2 SMNVEV, per germline (reference sequence). Unmatched junction bases numbered 2, after V lost 6 bases and J lost 1 base. CDR3 length: 13 residues. The CDR3 DNA reads TGTGCCAGCAGCCACAGGGGTAACTATGGCTACACCTTC. Protein: CASSHRGNYGYTF.

This clone was observed a single time. This chain connects TRBV9 to TRBJ2-3, with a tentative D call TRBD1 (7 bases). CDR3 length equals 17 residues. Germline V CDR1 and CDR2: SGDLS, YYNGEE. Trimming took 0 bases from V and 2 from J, leaving 16 bases between them. In DNA form, the CDR3 reads TGTGCCAGCAGCGTAGATAGGAGGGGGCGAGACACAGATACGCAGTATTTT. It encodes CASSVDRRGRDTDTQYF.

J is TRBJ2-3 and V is TRBV7-6; D remains unclear. V was clipped by 1 base and J by 0 bases, with 11 bases between them. Per the germline V gene, CDR1 is SGHVS and CDR2 is FNYEAQ. The CDR3 spans 16 residues. CDR3 residues: CASSLGDIFSTDTQYF. DNA of the CDR3: TGTGCCAGCAGCTTAGGCGACATCTTTAGCACAGATACGCAGTATTTT. Looking up the rest from reference TRBV7-6 and TRBJ2-3 gives the full variable domain: GAGVSQSPRYKVTKRGQDVALRCDPISGHVSLYWYRQALGQGPEFLTYFNYEAQQDKSGLPNDRFSAERPEGSISTLTIQRTEQRDSAMYRCASSLGDIFSTDTQYFGPGTRLTVL.

The V gene is TRBV11-3, the J gene TRBJ2-7, with D perhaps matching TRBD1 (6 bases). CDR3 length equals 14 residues. Germline V gene data show CDR1 as SGHNT and CDR2 as YENEEA. The V and J ends lost 5 bases and 7 bases respectively, with 18 bases between them. CDR3 nucleotide sequence: TGTGCCAGCAGCGACACAGGGCCCCGACCTGAGCAGTACTTC. Translating gives CASSDTGPRPEQYF.

J is TRBJ2-1 and V is TRBV11-2, with TRBD1 identical over 8 bases. V lost 1 base and J lost 5; bases outside the gene matches: 1. This CDR3 is built from 14 residues. CDR1 SGHAT and CDR2 FQNNGV come from the germline V gene. The chain's CDR3 is CASSLATGDNEQFF. In DNA form, the CDR3 reads TGTGCCAGCAGCTTAGCGACAGGGGACAATGAGCAGTTCTTC.

V gene TRBV28 combines with J gene TRBJ1-2; 7 nucleotides line up with TRBD1. CDR1 is MDHEN and CDR2 is SYDVKM in the germline V gene. The J segment lost 5 bases and the V segment lost 2 bases, leaving 2 bases of the junction unmatched. The CDR3 has 13 residues. CDR3: CASSLTGEYGYTF. As DNA, the CDR3 is TGTGCCAGCAGTTTAACAGGGGAATATGGCTACACCTTC.

V is TRBV10-3 and J is TRBJ2-5, with 10 bases that match TRBD1. Germline V CDR1 and CDR2: ENHRY, SYGVKD. This CDR3 is 15 amino acids long. Trimming took 4 bases from V and 2 from J; bases not matched to a gene: 4. CDR3 sequence reads: CAISARTGGQETQYF. CDR3 nucleotide sequence: TGTGCCATCAGTGCCAGGACAGGGGGGCAAGAGACCCAGTACTTC.

The chain joins TRBV19 to TRBJ1-1; D is uncertain. Trimming cost V 4 bases and J 5 bases, with 11 bases left between them. Germline V gene lookup returns CDR1 LNHDA and CDR2 SQIVND (reference sequence). This CDR3 is built from 13 residues. DNA for the CDR3: TGTGCCAGTAGTACCACGGGAGAGACTGAAGCTTTCTTT. This gives the protein CASSTTGETEAFF.

The CDR3: CASSTGTAGNSGYTF. In DNA form, the CDR3 reads TGTGCCAGTAGTACCGGGACAGCCGGGAATTCTGGCTACACCTTC. This chain uses TRBV19 with TRBJ1-2; 7 bases are shared with TRBD1. Germline V lookup: CDR1 LNHDA, CDR2 SQIVND (reference sequence). J lost 7 bases, V lost 4 bases, and 12 bases had no gene match. The CDR3 is made up of 15 amino acids.

The J gene is TRBJ1-6, the V gene TRBV5-4, with TRBD1 identical over 7 bases. Germline V gives CDR1 SGHNT, CDR2 YYREEE (reference sequence). The CDR3 spans 15 residues. The ends lost 4 bases at V and 5 bases at J; junction bases unmatched: 6. The CDR3 loop is CASSPYRGNNSPLHF. CDR3 sequence (DNA): TGTGCCAGCAGCCCGTACAGGGGCAATAATTCACCCCTCCACTTT.

The V call is TRBV5-1, the J call TRBJ2-1; 8 positions match TRBD2. Germline CDR1 is SGHRS and CDR2 is YFSETQ. The CDR3 spans 16 residues. Trimming took 0 bases from V and 5 from J; bases not matched to a gene: 7. In DNA, the CDR3 is TGCGCCAGCAGCTTGGCCGAGCCGGGAGGGCACAATGAGCAGTTCTTC. Amino acid sequence: CASSLAEPGGHNEQFF. Variable domain in full (rest from reference TRBV5-1 and TRBJ2-1): KAGVTQTPRYLIKTRGQQVTLSCSPISGHRSVSWYQQTPGQGLQFLFEYFSETQRNKGNFPGRFSGRQFSNSRSEMNVSTLELGDSALYLCASSLAEPGGHNEQFFGPGTRLTVL.

This rearrangement joins TRBV9 to TRBJ2-7; the match to TRBD1 covers 9 bases. The germline CDR1 and CDR2 sequences are SGDLS and YYNGEE. This CDR3 has 15 residues. After removal of 4 bases from V and 5 bases from J, the junction contained 10 bases not matched to a gene. The CDR3 bases are TGTGCCAGCAGCCCCCCCGGGACAGGGCCAAACGAGCAGTACTTC. Its translation: CASSPPGTGPNEQYF. Full variable domain (remainder filled in from reference TRBV9 and TRBJ2-7): DSGVTQTPKHLITATGQRVTLRCSPRSGDLSVYWYQQSLDQGLQFLIQYYNGEERAKGNILERFSAQQFPDLHSELNLSSLELGDSALYFCASSPPGTGPNEQYFGPGTRLTVT.

V and J are TRBV5-1 and TRBJ2-1; 12 bases are a match to TRBD2. CDR1 is SGHRS, CDR2 YFSETQ, per germline. Trimming removed 6 bases from V and 12 bases from J; junction bases left unmatched: 13. The CDR3 sequence is 15 residues long. CDR3 amino acids: CASTVGGLAGNTQFF. As DNA, the CDR3 is TGCGCCAGCACCGTGGGGGGACTAGCGGGCAATACGCAGTTCTTC.

The chain employs TRBV2 and TRBJ1-2, with a tentative D call TRBD1 (5 bases). Germline CDR1 reads SNHLY; CDR2 reads FYNNEI. The CDR3 extends over 13 amino acids. The germline V and J ends were trimmed by 6 bases and 0 bases, with 8 bases remaining between them. DNA of the CDR3: TGTGCCAGCAGCGACAGTGCTAACTATGGCTACACCTTC. This sequence encodes CASSDSANYGYTF.

The rearrangement joins TRBV12-3 or TRBV12-4 to TRBJ2-2; maybe TRBD2 (5 bases). The V gene lost 6 bases and the J gene lost 6 bases, with 11 bases spanning the gap. The CDR3 contains 13 residues. The CDR3 nucleotides read TGTGCCAGCAGAAAACTAGACCCCGGGGAGCTGTTTTTT. This encodes CASRKLDPGELFF.

The chain has TRBV27 and TRBJ1-1; 10 nucleotides line up with TRBD1. After removal of 5 bases from V and 12 bases from J, the junction contained 6 bases not matched to a gene. The CDR3 runs to 12 residues. CDR1 MNHEY and CDR2 SMNVEV come from the germline V gene (reference sequence). The CDR3 nucleotides read TGTGCCAGCAGTACCGACAGGGGGCCGACTTTCTTT. This codes for CASSTDRGPTFF.

The chain is built from TRBV5-1 and TRBJ2-1; D is uncertain. CDR3 length equals 13 residues. CDR1 and CDR2 (germline): SGHRS, YFSETQ. With 0 bases removed from V and 9 bases from J, the gap between germline ends came to 10 bases. The CDR3 here is CASSLASPVEQFF. The CDR3 DNA reads TGCGCCAGCAGCTTGGCCTCGCCGGTTGAGCAGTTCTTC.

The chain couples TRBV6-2 or TRBV6-3 to TRBJ2-7; 7 bases agree with TRBD1. Unmatched junction bases numbered 14, after V lost 4 bases and J lost 5 bases. CDR1 and CDR2 from the germline V gene are MNHEY and SVGEGT. The CDR3 spans 16 residues. CDR3 region: CASSSSPGQLSNEQYF. In nucleotides, the CDR3 is TGTGCCAGCAGTTCCAGCCCGGGACAGTTATCCAACGAGCAGTACTTC.

J is TRBJ2-3 and V is TRBV15; 9 positions agree with TRBD2. Germline V gene lookup returns CDR1 LNHNV and CDR2 YYDKDF (reference sequence). The CDR3 sequence is 14 residues long. The V and J ends lost 2 bases and 6 bases, in that order; junction bases with no gene match: 3. CDR3 nucleotides: TGTGCCACCAGCAGACGGACTAGCGACGATACGCAGTATTTT. Protein sequence: CATSRRTSDDTQYF.